These T cell receptor beta chains were read from a single sample in a study of CD8 T cells in ankylosing spondylitis. MiXCR, run by TCRdb on the 5' RACE reads, gives a single entry per CDR3 protein. This table has around 100,000 distinct CDR3 sequences, around 24% appearing once. Material for sequencing was synovial fluid, either unsorted or a sorted T cell fraction (not recorded which). These TCRs come from a male donor with ankylosing spondylitis. CDR3s include the opening cysteine and the closing phenylalanine or tryptophan. The D gene is left open where the match is weak. Size tells how often a clone was seen (once, few, many) or the class of an expanded clone, and some rows leave it out.

clone size	V gene	J gene	D gene	CDR3 DNA	CDR3 protein
.	TRBV7-2	TRBJ1-1	TRBD1	TGTGCCAGCAGCTTACGACAGGGGTCTGAAGCTTTCTTT	CASSLRQGSEAFF
many	TRBV12-3/TRBV12-4	TRBJ2-3	.	TGTGCCAGCAGTTTCGGAGCAGATACGCAGTATTTT	CASSFGADTQYF
few	TRBV12-3/TRBV12-4	TRBJ2-1	TRBD2	TGTGCCAGCAGTTTTCTCGCCGGCGGGAGCTCCTACAATGAGCAGTTCTTC	CASSFLAGGSSYNEQFF
.	TRBV20-1	TRBJ2-5	.	TGCAGTGCTGACGAAGACTTTTACCAAGAGACCCAGTACTTC	CSADEDFYQETQYF
once	TRBV28	TRBJ1-2	TRBD1	TGTGCCAGCAGTTTTGGGGCAGGGGGCGGCTACACCTTC	CASSFGAGGGYTF
medium-sized	TRBV29-1	TRBJ2-2	TRBD2	TGCAGCGTTGAAGGCAGACTAGCGGGGATAAACACCGGGGAGCTGTTTTTT	CSVEGRLAGINTGELFF
.	TRBV20-1	TRBJ1-1	TRBD1	TGCAGTGCTTGGACAGGTGGGGACACTGAAGCTTTCTTT	CSAWTGGDTEAFF
few	TRBV5-1	TRBJ2-2	.	TGCGCCAGCAGCTTGGTAGCGGAGAACACCGGGGAGCTGTTTTTT	CASSLVAENTGELFF
.	TRBV20-1	TRBJ2-3	.	TGCAGTGCTCGTAGGAGGGGACGTGGCACAGATACGCAGTATTTT	CSARRRGRGTDTQYF
.	TRBV5-1	TRBJ2-1	.	TGCGCCAGCAGCTACGAGCCGGGGAGCTCCTACAATGAGCAGTTCTTC	CASSYEPGSSYNEQFF
.	TRBV4-2	TRBJ2-1	TRBD2	TGTGCCAGCAGCCAACCACTAGCGGGAGATTACAATGAGCAGTTCTTC	CASSQPLAGDYNEQFF
few	TRBV6-1	TRBJ1-1	TRBD1	TGTGCCAGCAGTGTACAGGGGGCGCCCACTGAAGCTTTCTTT	CASSVQGAPTEAFF
.	TRBV5-6	TRBJ1-4	.	TGTGCCAGCAGCTTGGAGAGTGCAACTAATGAAAAACTGTTTTTT	CASSLESATNEKLFF
.	TRBV30	TRBJ1-5	.	TGTGCCTGGAGTGTTAGCGGGGCTAGCAATCAGCCCCAGCATTTT	CAWSVSGASNQPQHF
.	TRBV6-1	TRBJ2-1	TRBD1	TGTGCCAGTACCGGTAAAGGGGGCGCTTACAATGAGCAGTTCTTC	CASTGKGGAYNEQFF
few	TRBV14	TRBJ2-1	.	TGTGCCAGCAGCCAAGTCCGTCAGGACCCAGAGCAGTTCTTC	CASSQVRQDPEQFF
few	TRBV5-1	TRBJ2-5	.	TGCGCCAGCAGCCCGGGCCCCGATGAGACCCAGTACTTC	CASSPGPDETQYF
few	TRBV15	TRBJ1-6	.	TGTGCCACCAGCAGAGAGGAGACGGCTCATTCACCCCTCCACTTT	CATSREETAHSPLHF
.	TRBV12-3/TRBV12-4	TRBJ1-2	TRBD1	TGTGCCAGCAGACCTGACAGGGGGAGCTATGGCTACACCTTC	CASRPDRGSYGYTF
.	TRBV13	TRBJ2-5	.	TGTGCCAGCAGCCCCCCGGGACCCCGGGGGACCCAGTACTTC	CASSPPGPRGTQYF
.	TRBV2	TRBJ1-1	.	TGTGCCAGCAGTGTCTCCGGGACACCTGGGACTGAAGCTTTCTTT	CASSVSGTPGTEAFF
.	TRBV3-1	TRBJ2-3	TRBD2	TGTGCCAGCAAGCCAAGAGGAACTAGCGGCACAGATACGCAGTATTTT	CASKPRGTSGTDTQYF
.	TRBV3-1	TRBJ2-6	.	TGTGCCAGCACGCCTTATGGTGGGGCCAACGTCCTGACTTTC	CASTPYGGANVLTF
few	TRBV18	TRBJ2-1	TRBD2	TGTGCCAGTGCGCGGACTAGCGGAAGCGTCAATGAGCAGTTCTTC	CASARTSGSVNEQFF
.	TRBV10-2	TRBJ2-1	TRBD2	TGCGCCAGCACCCCCAGCGGGGGCTTGTGGTTCTTC	CASTPSGGLWFF
.	TRBV15	TRBJ2-5	.	TGTGCCACCAGCAGAGATCGAACAGAAGAGACCCAGTACTTC	CATSRDRTEETQYF
.	TRBV7-9	TRBJ2-7	TRBD1	TGTGCCAGCATAGGGGGCGGCTACGAGCAGTACTTC	CASIGGGYEQYF
few	TRBV7-9	TRBJ1-5	TRBD1	TGTGCCAGCAGCCCCGGCGGGGGACAGGGAGGCCAGCCCCAGCATTTT	CASSPGGGQGGQPQHF
.	TRBV7-9	TRBJ1-1	.	TGTGCCAGCAGCCGACCGTATCGGACTGAAGCTTTCTTT	CASSRPYRTEAFF
.	TRBV5-5	TRBJ2-7	TRBD1	TGTGCCAGCAGCTTGGATTCCGGGACAGGGGACTACGAGCAGTACTTC	CASSLDSGTGDYEQYF
once	TRBV11-2	TRBJ2-1	TRBD2	TGTGCCAGCAGCCCGGGGACTAGCGGGAGATGGTTTGTCGATGAGCAGTTCTTC	CASSPGTSGRWFVDEQFF
few	TRBV21-1	TRBJ2-4	.	TGTGCCAGCAGCACGCACCATTCGGACGAGAACATTCAGTACTTC	CASSTHHSDENIQYF
few	TRBV19	TRBJ1-5	.	TGTGCCAGTAGATACTCAGACATCGTCGATCAGCCCCAGCATTTT	CASRYSDIVDQPQHF
.	TRBV20-1	TRBJ2-5	.	TGCAGTGCTAGGGGTTCCATCTGGACCCAGTACTTC	CSARGSIWTQYF
few	TRBV4-1	TRBJ1-6	.	TGCGCCAGCAGCCCTCGATCGGACACCGATAATTCACCCCTCCACTTT	CASSPRSDTDNSPLHF
.	TRBV11-3	TRBJ2-1	.	TGTGCCAGCAGCTTAGGGGGGACCCCTAATGAGCAGTTCTTC	CASSLGGTPNEQFF
.	TRBV5-4	TRBJ2-5	TRBD2	TGTGCCAGCAGCTCCCCAAGCGGGAGAGGGGAGACCCAGTACTTC	CASSSPSGRGETQYF
.	TRBV18	TRBJ1-2	.	TGTGCCAGCTCACCCGTCCAGGGGAATGGCTACACCTTC	CASSPVQGNGYTF
medium-sized	TRBV20-1	TRBJ2-1	TRBD2	TGCAGTGCTAGTCCGGGACTAGCGGGCGGCTACAATGAGCAGTTCTTC	CSASPGLAGGYNEQFF
many	TRBV6-1	TRBJ1-1	.	TGTGCCAGCACCCGCGAGCTAGTGGGGGGCGCGGCTTTCTTT	CASTRELVGGAAFF
few	TRBV15	TRBJ2-3	.	TGTGCCACCGCGGAGCAGATTAGCACAGATACGCAGTATTTT	CATAEQISTDTQYF
few	TRBV4-1	TRBJ2-2	.	TGCGCCAGCAGCCAAGATTGGAGGTTAGGGACCGGGGAGCTGTTTTTT	CASSQDWRLGTGELFF
.	TRBV5-1	TRBJ2-1	.	TGCGCCAGCCCCGAGGGGGGGTCCTACAATGAGCAGTTCTTC	CASPEGGSYNEQFF
few	TRBV28	TRBJ1-1	.	TGTGCCAGCCGGGCCGGGGGATCCAACACTGAAGCTTTCTTT	CASRAGGSNTEAFF
.	TRBV13	TRBJ2-1	TRBD2	TGTGCCAGCAGCGCCACCGGGACTAGAGCCCAGTTCTTC	CASSATGTRAQFF
few	TRBV2	TRBJ1-6	.	TGTGCCAGCAGTGCGAGTACTAATTCACCCCTCCACTTT	CASSASTNSPLHF
few	TRBV7-8	TRBJ2-7	.	TGTGCCAGCAGCAACCTCCGGGCGAACTCCTACGAGCAGTACTTC	CASSNLRANSYEQYF
few	TRBV29-1	TRBJ1-1	.	TGCAGCGTTGGACACCCCACTGAAGCTTTCTTT	CSVGHPTEAFF
.	TRBV27	TRBJ2-4	TRBD1	TGTGCCAGCAGTGGATCTTGGACAGGGAGGAACATTCAGTACTTC	CASSGSWTGRNIQYF
many	TRBV27	TRBJ2-3	.	TGTGCCAGCAGTAAGGTGCGGCAGGCCCCCCCAGATACGCAGTATTTT	CASSKVRQAPPDTQYF
many	TRBV7-9	TRBJ2-1	TRBD1	TGTGCCAGCAGCTTAGATCGGGCAGGGGGCAGGGTCTTC	CASSLDRAGGRVF
.	TRBV5-1	TRBJ1-1	.	TGCGCCAGCAGCTTGGAACCGGGCGACACTGAAGCTTTCTTT	CASSLEPGDTEAFF
few	TRBV6-5	TRBJ1-5	.	TGTGCCAGCAGTTACTCAGCCGGGGCAAGCAATCAGCCCCAGCATTTT	CASSYSAGASNQPQHF
.	TRBV5-1	TRBJ1-3	.	TGCGCCAGTGCCCGGGACACCTCTGGAAACACCATATATTTT	CASARDTSGNTIYF
few	TRBV24-1	TRBJ1-5	.	TGTGCCATCGGGACGGGGGGGGTTCAGCCCCAGCATTTT	CAIGTGGVQPQHF
.	TRBV6-1	TRBJ1-5	.	TGTGCCAGCAGTGCCCCCTCAGGGGATGGCAATCAGCCCCAGCATTTT	CASSAPSGDGNQPQHF
few	TRBV29-1	TRBJ1-2	TRBD1	TGCAGCGTTGTCCCGACCGGGACAGGGGACGGCTACACCTTC	CSVVPTGTGDGYTF
.	TRBV11-3	TRBJ2-1	TRBD2	TGTGCCAGCAGCTTAAGCGGGAGTCCATACAATGAGCAGTTCTTC	CASSLSGSPYNEQFF
many	TRBV29-1	TRBJ1-1	.	TGCAGCGTTGGAAATGGGGCGACCGAAGCTTTCTTT	CSVGNGATEAFF
once	TRBV28	TRBJ1-4	TRBD1	TGTGCCAGTAGGACAGGCAATGAAAAACTGTTTTTT	CASRTGNEKLFF